Listed below are T cell receptor beta chains from one sample, sequenced in a study of OX40 agonist ivuxolimab in advanced cancers. Profiling relied on immunoSEQ multiplex PCR, and the TCRdb table lists in-frame clones only, not all of them. This sample has approximately 71,000 clones, with over 90% found just once. This specimen consisted of CD4+ or CD8+ T cells sorted from blood, obtained in a trial of the OX40 agonist ivuxolimab. These receptors all come from an adult with an advanced solid tumor such as melanoma, head and neck, liver or kidney cancer. Each CDR3 is given with its conserved first and last residue. Clone size is stated in some rows and not others, as once, few, many or a class when expanded.

J gene | clone size | V gene | CDR3 length | CDR3 protein
TRBJ2-3 | - | TRBV5-5 | 15 | CASSMGTGLPDTQYF
TRBJ2-7 | - | TRBV4-1 | 16 | CASSPAGTPSSYEQYF
TRBJ1-2 | - | TRBV29-1 | 15 | CSVGTGQTGDYGYTF
TRBJ2-5 | - | TRBV5-1 | 15 | CASSFRGSGRETQYF
TRBJ2-5 | - | TRBV27 | 14 | CASSSETGDETQYF
TRBJ2-7 | - | TRBV27 | 16 | CASSFIPGQGPLEQYF
TRBJ1-1 | - | TRBV19 | 13 | CASNPGWAAEAFF
TRBJ2-1 | - | TRBV9 | 14 | CASSPLRLDNEQFF
TRBJ2-3 | few | TRBV29-1 | 15 | CSVEDPAASTDTQYF
TRBJ2-7 | - | TRBV27 | 13 | CASSLGTTNEQYF
TRBJ2-7 | - | TRBV7-9 | 15 | CASRDPGGKVNEQYF
TRBJ2-7 | - | TRBV7-9 | 11 | CASGVSYEQYF
TRBJ1-1 | - | TRBV7-9 | 15 | CASSSTRGFDTEAFF
TRBJ2-2 | - | TRBV7-6 | 15 | CASSLSGSGTGELFF
TRBJ1-3 | - | TRBV4-3 | 16 | CASSQDGGTSGNTIYF
TRBJ1-2 | - | TRBV5-1 | 14 | CASSPGTGAGGYTF
TRBJ1-1 | - | TRBV5-4 | 14 | CASSLGGAGTEAFF
TRBJ1-5 | - | TRBV7-8 | 14 | CASSSRPSNQPQHF
TRBJ2-1 | - | TRBV5-4 | 16 | CASSLGAGGPPNEQFF
TRBJ2-7 | - | TRBV7-2 | 14 | CASSHYRGHHEQYF
TRBJ2-7 | - | TRBV13 | 15 | CASSLSDRAKYEQYF
TRBJ2-5 | once | TRBV28 | 12 | CASSPALETQYF
TRBJ1-1 | once | TRBV19 | 15 | CASSIAGGWNTEAFF